A selection of T cell receptor beta chains follows, all from one sample in a study of cytomegalovirus exposure and HLA in healthy donors. Sequencing was performed with immunoSEQ multiplex PCR; in TCRdb, only in-frame clones are kept and a portion is missing. This table holds 85,000 to 95,000 clones, approximately 63% found once. The sample taken for sequencing was PBMCs. The receptors stem from a woman aged 30 to 39 in good health and CMV-seronegative. Both conserved end residues are part of each CDR3. A D gene is named only where the DNA matches it firmly. Clone size appears in some rows only: once, few, many, or a class for an expanded clone.

clone size,J gene,V gene,D gene,CDR3 DNA,CDR3 protein
.,TRBJ2-1,TRBV4-1,.,TGCGCCACCTCCCCGGGGACTCGAGCTTTCGGGCAGTTCTTC,CATSPGTRAFGQFF
.,TRBJ2-7,TRBV5-1,TRBD1,TGCGCCAGCAGCTTGGGGTGGGACAGGACCGAGCAGTACTTC,CASSLGWDRTEQYF
.,TRBJ2-1,TRBV4-1,TRBD2,TGCGCCAGCAGCCAAGAGTTTGCTAGCGGGAGGGGTGAGCAGTTCTTC,CASSQEFASGRGEQFF
.,TRBJ2-5,TRBV30,.,TGTGCCTGGAGTGTAGTCCCAACGGGGACCCAGTACTTC,CAWSVVPTGTQYF
few,TRBJ2-4,TRBV7-2,TRBD1,TGTGCCAGCAGCTTCGGGGACAGGGGGTTAGCCAAAAACATTCAGTACTTC,CASSFGDRGLAKNIQYF
.,TRBJ1-5,TRBV6-6,TRBD1,TGTGCCAGCAGCCGGGACAGTTATAGCAATCAGCCCCAGCATTTT,CASSRDSYSNQPQHF
.,TRBJ2-1,TRBV6-5,.,TGTGCCAACAGTTACTCGGCTCAGGGATACAATGAGCAGTTCTTC,CANSYSAQGYNEQFF
.,TRBJ2-7,TRBV2,.,TGTGCCAGCCTATACCACACAGGGCCTAGGTACTTC,CASLYHTGPRYF
few,TRBJ2-5,TRBV7-2,TRBD1,TGTGCCAGCAGCACCCAGGGGGCAGGGGGGACCCAGTACTTC,CASSTQGAGGTQYF
.,TRBJ2-3,TRBV10-3,.,TGTGCCATCAGTGAGGGGCGGGGCCCCACAGATACGCAGTATTTT,CAISEGRGPTDTQYF
few,TRBJ2-4,TRBV5-4,TRBD2,TGTGCCAGCAGCCCCGGGGGGGGACTCGCCAAAAACATTCAGTACTTC,CASSPGGGLAKNIQYF
.,TRBJ1-6,TRBV2,.,TGTGCCAGCAGCTACGGGGGAGTAAGTGATTCACCCCTCCACTTT,CASSYGGVSDSPLHF
.,TRBJ1-4,TRBV7-9,.,TGTGCCAGCAGCTTAGCTTCGATCGGTAATGAAAAACTGTTTTTT,CASSLASIGNEKLFF
.,TRBJ1-5,TRBV5-1,.,TGCGCCAGCAGCCTGGGAGAGAGCCGCAATCAGCCCCAGCATTTT,CASSLGESRNQPQHF
.,TRBJ2-5,TRBV9,.,TGTGCCAGCAGCGTAGTAGGACTATCCAAACAAGAGACCCAGTACTTC,CASSVVGLSKQETQYF
.,TRBJ2-7,TRBV10-3,.,TGTGCCATCAGTGACCTGAATGCAGGCCGATTTGGGGAGCAGTACTTC,CAISDLNAGRFGEQYF
.,TRBJ2-2,TRBV10-2,TRBD2,TGCGCCAGCAGTACGACTAGCGGGGGAGCGAACACCGGGGAGCTGTTTTTT,CASSTTSGGANTGELFF
.,TRBJ2-3,TRBV10-1,TRBD1,TGCGCCAGCAGCGGGGACAGGGGACGGAACACAGATACGCAGTATTTT,CASSGDRGRNTDTQYF
few,TRBJ2-7,TRBV5-4,TRBD1,TGTGCCAGCAGCTTGGCTACAGGGACAGGGGGCTCCTACGAGCAGTACTTC,CASSLATGTGGSYEQYF
few,TRBJ2-7,TRBV10-2,TRBD2,TGCGCCAGCAGAGAGACTAGCGGGGCGGCCTACGAGCAGTACTTC,CASRETSGAAYEQYF
.,TRBJ1-1,TRBV10-1,.,TGCGCCAGCAGTAGCGGGGGCCGGAGGGACACTGAAGCTTTCTTT,CASSSGGRRDTEAFF
once,TRBJ2-7,TRBV2,.,TGTGCCAGCAGTGTTGGCGGGGGACACTACGAGCAGTACTTC,CASSVGGGHYEQYF
few,TRBJ2-6,TRBV6-1,.,TGTGCCAGCGCTATTACCTCTGGGGCCAACGTCCTGACTTTC,CASAITSGANVLTF
few,TRBJ2-5,TRBV5-1,.,TGCGCCAGCAGCTTGGATGCATGGTTAATGCGGAAGACCCAGTACTTC,CASSLDAWLMRKTQYF
.,TRBJ1-4,TRBV6-5,TRBD1,TGTGCCAGCTGTCCGACAGGGCTGACTGAAAAACTGTTTTTT,CASCPTGLTEKLFF
.,TRBJ2-2,TRBV21-1,.,TGTGCCAGCAGCCCCCGGGGAAGGGTGAACACCGGGGAGCTGTTTTTT,CASSPRGRVNTGELFF
.,TRBJ2-7,TRBV10-3,.,TGTGCCATCAGTGCATCCCAGGGCTACGAGCAGTACTTC,CAISASQGYEQYF
few,TRBJ1-2,TRBV4-1,.,TGCGCCAGCAGCCAAGGACACAGCTCGAATGGCTACACCTTC,CASSQGHSSNGYTF
.,TRBJ1-1,TRBV30,.,TGTGCCTGGAGTGCGTACACTGAAGCTTTCTTT,CAWSAYTEAFF
once,TRBJ2-5,TRBV6-7,TRBD1,TGTGCCAGCAGTAGAGGACAGGGGGCCAGTGAGACCCAGTACTTC,CASSRGQGASETQYF
.,TRBJ1-2,TRBV5-1,TRBD1,TGCGCCAGCAGCCCAGGACAGGGGGGCTATGGCTACACCTTC,CASSPGQGGYGYTF
.,TRBJ2-7,TRBV9,TRBD1,TGTGCCAGCAGCCGGGACAGTGGCTACGAGCAGTACTTC,CASSRDSGYEQYF
once,TRBJ1-2,TRBV19,TRBD1,TGTGCCAGTAGTCCGTACCCCAGGACAGGGGGCAACTATGGCTACACCTTC,CASSPYPRTGGNYGYTF
few,TRBJ1-4,TRBV7-9,.,TGTGCCAGCAGCGCACAGGGTTCAACTAATGAAAAACTGTTTTTT,CASSAQGSTNEKLFF
few,TRBJ1-2,TRBV28,TRBD1,TGTGCCAGCAGTTTATATAGGGGGCACTATGGCTACACCTTC,CASSLYRGHYGYTF
once,TRBJ1-1,TRBV19,TRBD1,TGTGCCAGTAGTAGAGGACAGGGGCGGACTGAAGCTTTCTTT,CASSRGQGRTEAFF
.,TRBJ2-1,TRBV19,.,TGTGCCAGTAGTATTCTCCGGGGGAACGGGGGTAATGAGCAGTTCTTC,CASSILRGNGGNEQFF
few,TRBJ2-7,TRBV7-6,TRBD1,TGTGCCAGCAGCGATACAGGGGGCGGCTACGAGCAGTACTTC,CASSDTGGGYEQYF
few,TRBJ1-4,TRBV5-6,TRBD1,TGTGCCAGCAGCGAAACAGACAGGGTAGGCGAAAAACTGTTTTTT,CASSETDRVGEKLFF
.,TRBJ2-2,TRBV7-9,.,TGTGCCCCGCGAAACACCGGGGAGCTGTTTTTT,CAPRNTGELFF
.,TRBJ2-6,TRBV9,.,TGTGCCAGCAGCGGCGGAGGGGCTGGGGCCAACGTCCTGACTTTC,CASSGGGAGANVLTF
.,TRBJ2-1,TRBV5-4,.,TGTGCCAGCAGCTTGACCGGGTCCTACAATGAGCAGTTCTTC,CASSLTGSYNEQFF
.,TRBJ1-2,TRBV11-2,.,TGTGCCAGCAGCTTTGTTGAGGTTGGCTACACCTTC,CASSFVEVGYTF
.,TRBJ2-3,TRBV5-6,TRBD1,TGTGCCAGCAGCTTTCGACAGGGTACTACAGATACGCAGTATTTT,CASSFRQGTTDTQYF
.,TRBJ2-7,TRBV5-1,TRBD1,TGCGCCAGCAGCAGGGGACAGGGATCCGAGCAGTACTTC,CASSRGQGSEQYF
.,TRBJ2-1,TRBV5-1,TRBD1,TGCGCCAGCAGCTCCCGGGACAGGGACTACAATGAGCAGTTCTTC,CASSSRDRDYNEQFF
.,TRBJ2-7,TRBV2,.,TGTGCCAGCAGTGATGGGGCTGCCTACGAGCAGTACTTC,CASSDGAAYEQYF
.,TRBJ2-7,TRBV5-6,TRBD1,TGTGCCAGCAGCCGAGAGGCCAGGGGGGAGCAGTACTTC,CASSREARGEQYF
few,TRBJ1-1,TRBV20-1,.,TGCAGTGCTAGAAAGGAGGTCGGAGCTTTCTTT,CSARKEVGAFF
.,TRBJ2-5,TRBV19,TRBD1,TGTGCCAGTACGCGGGACACGGACAGGGGGACCCAGTACTTC,CASTRDTDRGTQYF
.,TRBJ2-7,TRBV2,.,TGTGCCAGCAGCTACAGGGATTCCTACGAGCAGTACTTC,CASSYRDSYEQYF
.,TRBJ2-4,TRBV5-1,.,TGCGCCAGCACGGCGACGGGGGCCAAAAACATTCAGTACTTC,CASTATGAKNIQYF
.,TRBJ2-7,TRBV5-1,TRBD2,TGCGCCAGCAGCTTGGGGATAGCGGGGGGGCGCTACGAGCAGTACTTC,CASSLGIAGGRYEQYF
.,TRBJ1-5,TRBV27,TRBD1,TGTGCCAGCAGTTTCGGGGACAGATCCAATCAGCCCCAGCATTTT,CASSFGDRSNQPQHF
.,TRBJ2-1,TRBV18,.,TGTGCCAGCTCACCACGGAGTGGTGTGACTGAGCAGTTCTTC,CASSPRSGVTEQFF
.,TRBJ2-1,TRBV29-1,.,TGCAGCGTTGAATTTTTGAGTGAGCAGTTCTTC,CSVEFLSEQFF
once,TRBJ1-4,TRBV2,.,TGTGCCAGCACCGGGGTTTCCACTAATGAAAAACTGTTTTTT,CASTGVSTNEKLFF
.,TRBJ2-7,TRBV30,.,TGTGCCTGGAGTTCCACGAAGTACGAGCAGTACTTC,CAWSSTKYEQYF